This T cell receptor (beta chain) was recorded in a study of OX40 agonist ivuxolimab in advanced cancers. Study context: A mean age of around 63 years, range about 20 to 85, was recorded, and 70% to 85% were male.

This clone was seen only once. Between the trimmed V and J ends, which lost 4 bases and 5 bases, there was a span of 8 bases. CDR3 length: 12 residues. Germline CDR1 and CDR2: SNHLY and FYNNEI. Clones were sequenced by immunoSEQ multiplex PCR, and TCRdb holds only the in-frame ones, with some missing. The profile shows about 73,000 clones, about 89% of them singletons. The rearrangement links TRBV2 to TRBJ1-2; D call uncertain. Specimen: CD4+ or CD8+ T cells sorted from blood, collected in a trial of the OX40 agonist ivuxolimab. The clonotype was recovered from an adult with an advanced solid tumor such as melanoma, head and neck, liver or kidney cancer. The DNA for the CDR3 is TGTGCCAGCAGTGCCGGGAATTATGGCTACACCTTC. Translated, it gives CASSAGNYGYTF.